There are a few counts of the clone carrying this TCR beta chain. As for treatment: oral pan-JAK inhibitor, 5-10 mg twice daily. Germline V gene data show CDR1 as SGDLS and CDR2 as YYNGEE. The J segment lost 4 bases and the V segment lost 4 bases, leaving 5 bases of the junction unmatched. The CDR3 loop spans 14 amino acids. This specimen comes from a study of CD8+ T cells in alopecia areata. As the sequencing template, cDNA was produced by extracting RNA and reverse transcribing it. Repertoires were generated with immunoSEQ multiplex PCR, while TCRdb's copy carries only in-frame clones and drops some. The sample holds around 200,000 clones, roughly 50% seen once.

The material sequenced was CD8+ T cells sorted from blood, taken at week 24, from a patient treated with tofacitinib. The V and J genes are TRBV9 and TRBJ2-1; TRBD1 aligns across 7 bases. The TCR comes from a human donor with alopecia areata. The CDR3 nucleotides read TGTGCCAGCAGCCAAAGACAGGGATACAATGAGCAGTTCTTC. Encoded protein: CASSQRQGYNEQFF. Variable domain in full (rest from reference TRBV9 and TRBJ2-1): DSGVTQTPKHLITATGQRVTLRCSPRSGDLSVYWYQQSLDQGLQFLIQYYNGEERAKGNILERFSAQQFPDLHSELNLSSLELGDSALYFCASSQRQGYNEQFFGPGTRLTVL.